The rows below give T cell receptor beta chains drawn from one sample of a study of blood T cell repertoires in COVID-19. TCRdb's table, derived via immunoSEQ multiplex PCR, lists solely in-frame clones and lacks some. This sample has under 250,000 clones, with under 90% found just once. The sequenced material came from PBMCs or T cells enriched from blood (not recorded which). The receptors stem from a woman aged 30 to 39 with acute COVID-19. Both conserved end residues are part of each CDR3. D genes are given only for firm matches. Clone size is shown for a subset of rows, as once, few, many or a class of expanded clone.

clone_size	v_call	d_call	j_call	cdr3_nt	cdr3_aa
NA	TRBV9	NA	TRBJ1-3	TGTGCCAGCAGCGTAGGGCAGGTGGAAAACACCATATATTTT	CASSVGQVENTIYF
NA	TRBV20-1	NA	TRBJ1-5	TGCAGTGCTAGTGGGGGGGATGTTGATCAGCCCCAGCATTTT	CSASGGDVDQPQHF
NA	TRBV10-1	TRBD2	TRBJ2-7	TGCGCCAGCAGTGATGAGAGGCCGGGACTAGCGGGGCGCTACGAGCAGTACTTC	CASSDERPGLAGRYEQYF
NA	TRBV2	NA	TRBJ2-7	TGTGCCAGCAGTCCGGACATAGTGGAAGGGTCCGAGCAGTACTTC	CASSPDIVEGSEQYF
NA	TRBV2	TRBD1	TRBJ1-2	TGTGCCAGCAGAGCGCAGGGACAGGGGGTTGGCTACACCTTC	CASRAQGQGVGYTF
once	TRBV9	TRBD1	TRBJ1-6	TGTGCCAGCAGCGCTGGTCCCCTCCGGGACAGTGCGCCGCTGAGCTCCTATAATTCACCCCTCCACTTT	CASSAGPLRDSAPLSSYNSPLHF
few	TRBV3-1/TRBV3-2	TRBD1	TRBJ2-6	TGTGCCAGCAGCCAGGGACAGTCACGATCTGGGGCCAACGTCCTGACTTTC	CASSQGQSRSGANVLTF
NA	TRBV13	NA	TRBJ1-6	TGTGCCAGCAGCTATCCCCGTGATGGCAGGCATGCACCCCTCCACTTT	CASSYPRDGRHAPLHF
NA	TRBV5-1	NA	TRBJ2-1	TGCGCCAGCAAGGGTAGCGGTATCTACAATGAGCAGTTCTTC	CASKGSGIYNEQFF
NA	TRBV5-1	NA	TRBJ1-4	TGCGCCAGCAGCCTGTCGACTAATGAAAAACTGTTTTTT	CASSLSTNEKLFF
NA	TRBV7-9	TRBD1	TRBJ2-7	TGTGCCAGCAGCTTAAGAGGACAGGGGGCCTACGAGCAGTACTTC	CASSLRGQGAYEQYF
NA	TRBV5-1	NA	TRBJ1-1	TGCGCCAGCAGCTGGCCAGAGGGCGGTAAGGCTGAAGCTTTCTTT	CASSWPEGGKAEAFF
NA	TRBV6-4	NA	TRBJ2-3	TGTGCCAGCAGTCTCGAATTGGGGGGATCTAGCACAGATACGCAGTATTTT	CASSLELGGSSTDTQYF